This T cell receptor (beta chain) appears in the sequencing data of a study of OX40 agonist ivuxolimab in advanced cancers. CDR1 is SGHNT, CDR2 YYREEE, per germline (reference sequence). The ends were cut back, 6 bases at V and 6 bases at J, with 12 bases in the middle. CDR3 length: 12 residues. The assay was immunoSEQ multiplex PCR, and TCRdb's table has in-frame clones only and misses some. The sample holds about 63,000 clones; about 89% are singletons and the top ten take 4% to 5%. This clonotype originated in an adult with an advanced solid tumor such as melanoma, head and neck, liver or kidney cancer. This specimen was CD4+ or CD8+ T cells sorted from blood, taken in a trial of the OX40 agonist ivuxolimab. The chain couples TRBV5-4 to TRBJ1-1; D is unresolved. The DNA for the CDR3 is TGTGCCAGCACCGCCGGTTCGGCTGAAGCTTTCTTT. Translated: CASTAGSAEAFF.